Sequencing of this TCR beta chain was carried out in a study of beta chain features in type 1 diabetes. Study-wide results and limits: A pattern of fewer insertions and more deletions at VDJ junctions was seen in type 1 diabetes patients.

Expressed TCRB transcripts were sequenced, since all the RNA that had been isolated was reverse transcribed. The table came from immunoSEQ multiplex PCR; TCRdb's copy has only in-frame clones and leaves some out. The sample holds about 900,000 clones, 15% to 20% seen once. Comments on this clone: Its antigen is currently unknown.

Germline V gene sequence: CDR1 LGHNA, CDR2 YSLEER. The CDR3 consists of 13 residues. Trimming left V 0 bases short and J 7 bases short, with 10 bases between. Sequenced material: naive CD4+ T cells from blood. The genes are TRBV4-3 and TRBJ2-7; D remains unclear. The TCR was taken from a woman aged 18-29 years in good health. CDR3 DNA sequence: TGCGCCAGCAGCCAAGAGATAGGGCGAGAGCAGTACTTC. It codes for CASSQEIGREQYF.